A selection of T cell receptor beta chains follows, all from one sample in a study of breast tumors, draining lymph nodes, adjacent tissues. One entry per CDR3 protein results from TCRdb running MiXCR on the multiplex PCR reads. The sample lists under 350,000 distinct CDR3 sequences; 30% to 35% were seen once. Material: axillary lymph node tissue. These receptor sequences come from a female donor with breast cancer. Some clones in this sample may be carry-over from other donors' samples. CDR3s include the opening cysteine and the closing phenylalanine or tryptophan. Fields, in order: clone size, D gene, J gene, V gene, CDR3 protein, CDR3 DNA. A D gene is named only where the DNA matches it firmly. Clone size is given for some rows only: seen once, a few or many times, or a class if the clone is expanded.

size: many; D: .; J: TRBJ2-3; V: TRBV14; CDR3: CASSQDRLVRDQLTSTDTQYF; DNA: TGTGCCAGCAGCCAAGATCGGCTCGTCCGGGACCAACTTACTAGCACAGATACGCAGTATTTT
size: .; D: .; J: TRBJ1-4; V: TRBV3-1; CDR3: CASSPGVYGTTNEKLFF; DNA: TGTGCCAGCAGCCCAGGGGTGTATGGTACAACTAATGAAAAACTGTTTTTT
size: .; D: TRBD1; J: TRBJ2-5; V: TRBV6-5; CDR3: CASSPGGQGEETQYF; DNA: TGTGCCAGCAGTCCGGGTGGACAGGGCGAAGAGACCCAGTACTTC
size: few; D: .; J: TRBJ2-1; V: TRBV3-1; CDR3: CASSQGSVTYNEQFF; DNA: TGTGCCAGCAGCCAAGGATCGGTAACCTACAATGAGCAGTTCTTC
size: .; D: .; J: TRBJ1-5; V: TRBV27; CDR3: CASSRASGNQPQHF; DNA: TGTGCCAGCAGCAGGGCGTCTGGCAATCAGCCCCAGCATTTT
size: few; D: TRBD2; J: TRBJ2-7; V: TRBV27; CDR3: CASRVSGTSSYEQYF; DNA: TGTGCCAGCAGGGTTAGCGGGACGAGCTCCTACGAGCAGTACTTC
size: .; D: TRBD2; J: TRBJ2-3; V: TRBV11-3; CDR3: CASSLDGTTGDTQYF; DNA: TGTGCCAGCAGCTTAGACGGGACTACCGGAGATACGCAGTATTTT
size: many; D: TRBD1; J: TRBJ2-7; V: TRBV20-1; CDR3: CSAGQGADEQYF; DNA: TGCAGTGCGGGACAGGGGGCCGACGAGCAGTACTTC
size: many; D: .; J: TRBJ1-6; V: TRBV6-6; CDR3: CASSYSTFTVTPLHF; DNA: TGTGCCAGCAGTTACTCGACATTTACAGTCACACCCCTCCACTTT
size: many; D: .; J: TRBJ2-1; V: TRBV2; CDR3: CASTGTITYNEQFF; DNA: TGTGCCAGCACCGGCACCATCACCTACAATGAGCAGTTCTTC
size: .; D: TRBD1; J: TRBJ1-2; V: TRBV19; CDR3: CASKRDSSGYTF; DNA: TGTGCCAGTAAGAGGGACAGTAGCGGCTACACCTTC
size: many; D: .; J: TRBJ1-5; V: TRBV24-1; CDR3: CATPKVEEDSNQPQHF; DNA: TGTGCCACCCCCAAAGTTGAGGAGGACAGCAATCAGCCCCAGCATTTT
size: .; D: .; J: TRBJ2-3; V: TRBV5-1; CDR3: CASSLGTRDSEQYF; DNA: TGCGCCAGCAGCTTAGGGACTAGGGACAGTGAGCAGTATTTT
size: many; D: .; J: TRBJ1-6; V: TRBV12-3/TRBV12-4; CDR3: CASSSTRKGTLHF; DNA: TGTGCCAGCAGTTCCACCCGTAAAGGAACCCTCCACTTT
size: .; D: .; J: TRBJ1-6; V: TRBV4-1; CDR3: CASSQELSQSHTPLHF; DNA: TGCGCCAGCAGCCAAGAATTGTCGCAGAGCCATACACCCCTCCACTTT
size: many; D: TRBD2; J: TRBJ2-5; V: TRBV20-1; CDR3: CSASDGLAGNQETQYF; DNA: TGCAGTGCTTCTGACGGACTAGCGGGAAACCAAGAGACCCAGTACTTC
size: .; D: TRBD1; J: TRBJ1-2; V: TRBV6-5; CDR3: CASSPSTGQGHYGYTF; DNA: TGTGCCAGCAGTCCCTCGACAGGGCAGGGACACTATGGCTACACCTTC
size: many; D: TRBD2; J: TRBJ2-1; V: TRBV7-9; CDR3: CASSPTSANEQFF; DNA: TGTGCCAGCAGTCCCACTAGCGCAAATGAGCAGTTCTTC
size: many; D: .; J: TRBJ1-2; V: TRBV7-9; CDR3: CASSLGENGYTF; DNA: TGTGCCAGCAGCTTAGGGGAAAATGGCTACACCTTC
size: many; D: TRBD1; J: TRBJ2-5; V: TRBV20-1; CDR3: CSATTGWGETQYF; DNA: TGCAGTGCAACGACAGGGTGGGGGGAGACCCAGTACTTC
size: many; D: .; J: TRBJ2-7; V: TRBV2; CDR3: CASSAGTASYEQYF; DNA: TGTGCCAGCAGTGCCGGGACTGCTTCCTACGAGCAGTACTTC
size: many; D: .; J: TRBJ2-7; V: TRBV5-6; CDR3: CASSFVGYPYEQYF; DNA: TGTGCCAGCAGCTTCGTCGGGTATCCCTACGAGCAGTACTTC
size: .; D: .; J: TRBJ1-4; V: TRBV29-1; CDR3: CSARATSGRGNNEKLFF; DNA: TGCAGCGCCCGAGCAACTAGCGGGAGGGGGAACAATGAAAAACTGTTTTTT
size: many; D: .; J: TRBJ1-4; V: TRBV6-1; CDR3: CASSRDGGGKLFF; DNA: TGTGCCAGCAGTCGGGACGGGGGAGGGAAACTGTTTTTT
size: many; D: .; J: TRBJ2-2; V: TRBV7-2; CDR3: CASSFNIAGELFF; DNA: TGTGCCAGCAGCTTCAATATCGCCGGGGAGCTGTTTTTT
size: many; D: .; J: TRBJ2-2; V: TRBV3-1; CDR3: CASSQADTGELFF; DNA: TGTGCCAGCAGCCAGGCGGACACCGGGGAGCTGTTTTTT
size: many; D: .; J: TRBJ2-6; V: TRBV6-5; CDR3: CASSYRRISGANVLTF; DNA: TGTGCCAGCAGTTACCGACGGATCTCTGGGGCCAACGTCCTGACTTTC
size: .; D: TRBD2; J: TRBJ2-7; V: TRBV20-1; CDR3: CSAGGNEQYF; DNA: TGCAGTGCCGGGGGGAACGAGCAGTACTTC
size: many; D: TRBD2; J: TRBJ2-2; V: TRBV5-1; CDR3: CASSLRTSEPGELFF; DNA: TGCGCCAGCAGCTTGAGGACTAGCGAGCCCGGGGAGCTGTTTTTT
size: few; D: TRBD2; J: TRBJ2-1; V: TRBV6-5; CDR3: CASSPYKTSGRGDNEQFF; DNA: TGTGCCAGCAGTCCCTATAAGACTAGCGGGAGGGGGGACAATGAGCAGTTCTTC
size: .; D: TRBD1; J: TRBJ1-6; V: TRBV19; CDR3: CASRGTGVKSPLHF; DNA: TGTGCCAGTAGAGGGACAGGGGTTAAATCACCCCTCCACTTT
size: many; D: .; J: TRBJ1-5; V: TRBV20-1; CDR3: CSARDRRYSNQPQHF; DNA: TGCAGTGCTAGAGACAGGAGATATAGCAATCAGCCCCAGCATTTT
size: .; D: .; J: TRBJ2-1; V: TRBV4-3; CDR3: CASSLSLASFMDEQFF; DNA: TGCGCCAGCAGCCTCTCTCTAGCGAGCTTTATGGATGAGCAGTTCTTC
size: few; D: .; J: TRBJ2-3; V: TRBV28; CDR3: CASSLVLGGTDTQYF; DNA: TGTGCCAGCAGTTTAGTCCTGGGGGGCACAGATACGCAGTATTTT
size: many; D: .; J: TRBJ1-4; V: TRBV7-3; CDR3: CASSLRAGEKLFF; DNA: TGTGCCAGCAGCTTAAGGGCGGGCGAAAAACTGTTTTTT
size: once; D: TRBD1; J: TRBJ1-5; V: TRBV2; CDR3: CASSFRDRGSNQPQHF; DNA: TGTGCCAGCAGTTTCCGGGACAGGGGAAGCAATCAGCCCCAGCATTTT
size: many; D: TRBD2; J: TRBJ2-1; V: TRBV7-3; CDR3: CASGLAGDFNEQFF; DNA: TGTGCCAGCGGACTAGCGGGAGATTTTAATGAGCAGTTCTTC
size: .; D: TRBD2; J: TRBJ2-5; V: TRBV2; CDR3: CASTGGGEETQYF; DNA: TGTGCCAGCACGGGGGGGGGAGAGGAGACCCAGTACTTC
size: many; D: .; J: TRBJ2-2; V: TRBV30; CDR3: CAWSWTAGELFF; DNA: TGTGCCTGGAGTTGGACAGCCGGGGAGCTGTTTTTT
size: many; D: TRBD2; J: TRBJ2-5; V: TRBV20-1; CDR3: CSARGSGDRRYF; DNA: TGCAGTGCTAGGGGTAGCGGGGATAGGAGGTACTTC
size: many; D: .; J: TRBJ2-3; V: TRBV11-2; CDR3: CASSSRGERTDTQYF; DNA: TGTGCCAGCAGCTCCCGCGGTGAACGCACAGATACGCAGTATTTT
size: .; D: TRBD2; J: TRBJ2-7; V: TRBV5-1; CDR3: CASSPGLGPNSYEQYF; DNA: TGCGCCAGCAGCCCCGGACTAGGTCCCAACTCCTACGAGCAGTACTTC
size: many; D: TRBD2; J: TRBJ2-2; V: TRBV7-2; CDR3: CASSPPLAAAGELFF; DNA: TGTGCCAGCAGCCCCCCACTAGCGGCTGCCGGGGAGCTGTTTTTT
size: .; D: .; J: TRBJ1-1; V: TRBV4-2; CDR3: CASSQDIRSNTEAFF; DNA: TGTGCCAGCAGCCAAGACATCCGATCGAACACTGAAGCTTTCTTT
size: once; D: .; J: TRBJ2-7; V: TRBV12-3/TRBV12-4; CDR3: CASSLSGAGNYEQYF; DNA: TGTGCCAGCAGTTTAAGCGGAGCAGGGAATTACGAGCAGTACTTC
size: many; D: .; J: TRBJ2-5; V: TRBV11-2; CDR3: CASSVGRQETQYF; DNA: TGTGCCAGCAGCGTAGGCAGGCAAGAGACCCAGTACTTC
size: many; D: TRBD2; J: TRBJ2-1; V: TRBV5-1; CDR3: CASSLGHSGATYNEQFF; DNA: TGCGCCAGCAGCTTGGGGCATAGCGGGGCAACCTACAATGAGCAGTTCTTC
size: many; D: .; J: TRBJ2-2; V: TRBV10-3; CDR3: CAISLGTPANTGELFF; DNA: TGTGCCATCAGCTTGGGGACTCCCGCGAACACCGGGGAGCTGTTTTTT
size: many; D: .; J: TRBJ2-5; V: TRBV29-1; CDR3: CSVDHSRATQYF; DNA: TGCAGCGTTGACCATAGCCGGGCGACCCAGTACTTC
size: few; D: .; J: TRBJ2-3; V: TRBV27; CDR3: CASSLTSFSTDTQYF; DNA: TGTGCCAGCAGTTTAACGAGTTTTAGCACAGATACGCAGTATTTT
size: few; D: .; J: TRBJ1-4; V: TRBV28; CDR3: CASSLVSEKLFF; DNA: TGTGCCAGCAGTTTAGTTTCTGAAAAACTGTTTTTT
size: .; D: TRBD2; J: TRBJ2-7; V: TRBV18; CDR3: CASSPISGRPSYEQYF; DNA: TGTGCCAGCTCACCGATTAGCGGGAGGCCCTCCTACGAGCAGTACTTC